This TCR beta chain was identified in a study of cytomegalovirus exposure and HLA in healthy donors (dated by TCRdb to about 2017). Study-level background: According to a later analysis, one platform produced both the 120 validation repertoires and the approximately 660 repertoires of the first cohort. The study was designed to test whether signatures of past pathogen exposure could be identified by cataloging public T cell receptors. In addition to the first cohort of approximately 650 subjects, a separate validation cohort of approximately 130 different subjects was used. High-throughput TCR immunosequencing, statistical association of individual TCRs with disease status, and machine learning were combined to predict cytomegalovirus infection status. Study-level results and caveats: Most TCR sequences were seen in very few donors, while some public TCRs were found in many individuals. In vitro tests confirmed that a few of the cytomegalovirus-associated TCR beta chains recognize cytomegalovirus antigens. A total of fewer than 200 TCR beta chains were listed by the study as associated with cytomegalovirus. The classifier was reported to diagnose cytomegalovirus status with high specificity and sensitivity in both the original cohort and the validation cohort. The authors suggested that the approach could potentially be generalized to other disease states and immunological phenotypes. All 120 or so repertoires were used to score co-occurrence in the validation cohort in a later analysis, because that analysis had no HLA typing for the cohort. Subsequent analysis determined that TCRs grouped into clusters in the first cohort also showed a tendency toward co-occurrence across the 120 or so validation repertoires, and about 94% of cluster scores exceeded 0.

The receptor library was made with the immunoSEQ multiplex PCR assay. Concerning the study's data processing: A statistical classification framework was developed to diagnose cytomegalovirus status using the catalog of TCR beta chain sequences. TCRdb mirrors the immuneACCESS table, restricted to in-frame sequences. Some clones are absent from its copies; in checked studies, under half trace to an unresolved V gene, and the reason for the others is unknown. The V and J calls and the clone size are those of that table, but D and trimming were determined from the DNA. This sample lists 56,000 or so clones; roughly 93% were detected once. The top ten clonotypes cover over 1.5% of the sample. The CDR3 runs 13 residues from the cysteine to the phenylalanine. Only the CDR3 part of the read is kept: 39 bases, read in frame from the first base. CDR1 and CDR2, looked up from the germline V gene, are MNHNS and SASEGT. The V end loses 6 bases and the J end loses 2 bases, and a stretch of 10 bases separates them.

This clone was detected only once. The antigen it binds to is not known. Per-base quality was not reported, and no clone a single base away is much larger than it. The donors were included in the validation cohort of some 120 subjects, a group kept apart from the approximately 690-subject first cohort. Recombination linked TRBV6-1 to TRBJ1-2; a tentative D match to TRBD1 spans 6 bases. The sequence derives from a woman between 18 and 29 years old in good health and CMV-seropositive. Material: PBMCs. The CDR3 protein: CASRWDKNYGYTF. The DNA is as follows: TGTGCCAGCAGATGGGACAAGAACTATGGCTACACCTTC.